The clone carrying this TCR beta chain was counted many times. The antigen remains undetermined. This record belongs to a study of prognosis after radiotherapy for stage I lung cancer. About the research overall: Histologically, the tumors comprised squamous cell carcinoma in about 7 patients and adenocarcinoma in approximately 11. Distant metastasis occurred in a handful of patients at a median of approximately seven months after radiotherapy, while roughly 16 showed no significant progression.

Study observations and caveats: For the expanded TCR clones, whether they were tumor-specific was not determined.

Genomic DNA served as the source from which two-round multiplex PCR generated TCR beta CDR3 amplicons. Initially, in first-round PCR, primers specific to each TRBV and TRBJ gene were used. TCRdb ran MiXCR on the multiplex PCR reads and lists one entry per CDR3 protein. Of over 10,000 distinct CDR3 sequences listed, approximately 47% are singletons. This CDR3 comprises 12 residues. Trimming removed 4 bases at V and 4 bases at J, with 5 bases between. Germline CDR1 LGHDT, CDR2 YNNKEL (reference sequence). The chain joins TRBV3-1 to TRBJ2-1, with unresolved D. Sequenced material: PBMCs, taken before or after stereotactic body radiation therapy (not recorded which). The TCR was taken from a donor over 45 with non-small cell lung cancer. The CDR3 spells CASSPTYNEQFF. CDR3 sequence (DNA): TGTGCCAGCAGCCCTACTTACAATGAGCAGTTCTTC.